This TCR beta chain is drawn from a study of T cells in Graves' hyperthyroidism and ophthalmopathy. This clonotype appeared many times. Using RNA transcripts as the source, TCR beta CDR3 regions were amplified. Initially, a first-round RT-PCR of the TCR CDR3 employed the HTBI primer set. In TCRdb, the multiplex PCR reads were re-called with MiXCR into one record per CDR3 protein. The table includes around 380,000 distinct CDR3 sequences, less than 15% detected once. The CDR3 sequence is 13 residues long. Trimming stripped 5 bases from V and 2 bases from J, with 9 bases between. The germline V gene has CDR1 MNHNS and CDR2 SASEGT.

Sample: blood. This chain connects TRBV6-1 to TRBJ1-2, with D uncertain. The clonotype was recovered from a man aged 30 to 39 with Graves' hyperthyroidism that later progressed to Graves' ophthalmopathy. The CDR3 DNA is TGTGCCAGCAGTCTGACACGCAACTATGGCTACACCTTC. Amino acids: CASSLTRNYGYTF.